A selection of T cell receptor beta chains follows, all from one sample in a study of cytomegalovirus exposure and HLA in healthy donors. This table comes from immunoSEQ multiplex PCR, and its TCRdb copy is limited to in-frame clones, with some not included. The sample lists over 130,000 clones; roughly 80% were seen once. Material for sequencing was PBMCs. Receptors were obtained from a female donor in good health and CMV-seronegative. CDR3s include the opening cysteine and the closing phenylalanine or tryptophan.

v_gene	len	j_gene	CDR3aa
TRBV5-6	12	TRBJ2-7	CASSGGGYEQYF
TRBV15	13	TRBJ2-7	CATSRGGSYEQYF
TRBV11-3	15	TRBJ2-2	CASSLRGGNTGELFF
TRBV12-5	12	TRBJ1-1	CASGTTSTEAFF
TRBV30	11	TRBJ2-1	CAYYGGNEQFF
TRBV10-3	14	TRBJ1-4	CAISDGTGVEKLFF
TRBV7-2	15	TRBJ2-7	CASSLDQTSGYEQYF
TRBV27	15	TRBJ2-7	CASRPPQGAGYEQYF
TRBV5-8	14	TRBJ2-7	CASSLAVRVYEQYF
TRBV18	13	TRBJ1-1	CASSANKNTEAFF
TRBV2	17	TRBJ2-1	CASSEIMGVTPYNEQFF
TRBV29-1	14	TRBJ1-1	CSVTFAGAGTEAFF
TRBV9	13	TRBJ2-7	CASSARLAGKQYF
TRBV2	14	TRBJ2-1	CASSGASGGNEQFF